This T cell receptor beta chain derives from a study of T cell responses to AZD1222 COVID-19 vaccine. Overall study findings and caveats: White British people made up most donors, females outnumbered males, and clonal diversity was possibly underestimated. Dominant at 160-218 and 743-854, vaccine-associated CD4 TCRs also spanned spike. Two AZD1222 administrations were followed by greater Spike-specific TCR breadth and depth.

Details on this clone: As yet, its antigen is unknown.

There are 16 residues in the CDR3. Germline lookup yields CDR1 SGHVS and CDR2 FNYEAQ. Trimming took 5 bases from V and 1 from J, leaving 17 bases between them. Some clones are missing from TCRdb's copy, which holds only in-frame ones; the method was immunoSEQ multiplex PCR. This sample has 150,000 to 200,000 clones, with around 92% found just once. This sequence originates from an adult in good health. This chain joins TRBV7-6 and TRBJ1-1, with D maybe TRBD1 (5 bases). The material was peripheral blood, obtained on day 0 of AZD1222 vaccination. CDR3: CASSPTSGLGNTEAFF. The CDR3 DNA reads as TGTGCCAGCAGCCCTACCTCGGGGCTAGGGAACACTGAAGCTTTCTTT.